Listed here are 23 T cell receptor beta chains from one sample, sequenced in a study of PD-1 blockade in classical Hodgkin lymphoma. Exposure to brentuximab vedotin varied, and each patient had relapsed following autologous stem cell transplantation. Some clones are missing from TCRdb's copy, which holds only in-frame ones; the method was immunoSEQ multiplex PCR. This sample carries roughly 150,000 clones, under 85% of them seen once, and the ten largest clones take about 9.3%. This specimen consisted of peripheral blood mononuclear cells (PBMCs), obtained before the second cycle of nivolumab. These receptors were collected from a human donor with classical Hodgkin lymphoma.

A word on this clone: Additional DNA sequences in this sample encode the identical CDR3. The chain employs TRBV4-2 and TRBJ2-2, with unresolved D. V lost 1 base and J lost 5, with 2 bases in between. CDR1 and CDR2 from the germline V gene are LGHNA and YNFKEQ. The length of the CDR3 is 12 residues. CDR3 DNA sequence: TGTGCCAGCAGCCAAGGGACCGGGGAGCTGTTTTTT. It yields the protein CASSQGTGELFF.

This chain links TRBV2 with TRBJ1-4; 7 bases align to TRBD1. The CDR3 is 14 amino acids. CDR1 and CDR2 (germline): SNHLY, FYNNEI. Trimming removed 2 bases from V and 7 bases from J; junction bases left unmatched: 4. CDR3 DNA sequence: TGTGCCAGCAGTGAAAGACAGGGAGGTGAAAAACTGTTTTTT. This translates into CASSERQGGEKLFF.

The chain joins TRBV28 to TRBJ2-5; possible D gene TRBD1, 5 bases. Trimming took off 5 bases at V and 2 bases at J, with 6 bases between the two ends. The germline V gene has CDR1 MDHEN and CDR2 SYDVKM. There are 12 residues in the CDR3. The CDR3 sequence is CASSQGQETQYF. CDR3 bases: TGTGCCAGCAGTCAGGGTCAAGAGACCCAGTACTTC.

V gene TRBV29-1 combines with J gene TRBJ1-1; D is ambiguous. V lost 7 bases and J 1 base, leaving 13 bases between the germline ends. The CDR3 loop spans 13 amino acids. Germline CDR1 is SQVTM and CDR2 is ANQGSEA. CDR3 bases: TGCAGCGCCGGAAGGACTGAGAACACTGAAGCTTTCTTT. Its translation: CSAGRTENTEAFF.

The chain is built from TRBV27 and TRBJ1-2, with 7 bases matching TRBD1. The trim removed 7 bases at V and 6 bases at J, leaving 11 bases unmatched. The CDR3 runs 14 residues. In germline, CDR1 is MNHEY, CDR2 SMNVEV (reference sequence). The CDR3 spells CASTAATGANGYTF. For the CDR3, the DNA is TGTGCCAGCACCGCGGCCACAGGGGCGAATGGCTACACCTTC.

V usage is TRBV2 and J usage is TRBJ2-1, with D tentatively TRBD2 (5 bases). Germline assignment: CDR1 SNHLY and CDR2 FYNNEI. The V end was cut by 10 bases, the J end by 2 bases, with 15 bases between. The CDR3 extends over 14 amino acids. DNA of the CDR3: TGTGCCACCACGGAGGAAAATGCCTACAATGAGCAGTTCTTC. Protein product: CATTEENAYNEQFF.

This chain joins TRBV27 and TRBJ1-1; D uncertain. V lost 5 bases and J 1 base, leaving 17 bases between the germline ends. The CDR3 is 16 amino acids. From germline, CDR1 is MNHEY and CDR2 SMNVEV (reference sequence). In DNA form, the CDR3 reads TGTGCCAGCAGTCCGGACCTTAACCTGGGGAACACTGAAGCTTTCTTT. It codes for CASSPDLNLGNTEAFF.

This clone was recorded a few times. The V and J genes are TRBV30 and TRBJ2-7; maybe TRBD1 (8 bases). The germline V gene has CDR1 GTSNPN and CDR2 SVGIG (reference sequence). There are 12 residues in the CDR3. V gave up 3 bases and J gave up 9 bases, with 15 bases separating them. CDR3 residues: CAWSGQGGSQYF. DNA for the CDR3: TGTGCCTGGAGCGGACAGGGAGGGTCGCAGTACTTC.

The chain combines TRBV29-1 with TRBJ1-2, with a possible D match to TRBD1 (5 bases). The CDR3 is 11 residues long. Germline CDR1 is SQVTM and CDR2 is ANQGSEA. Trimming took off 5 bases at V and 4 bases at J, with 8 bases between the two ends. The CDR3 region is CSVPGPYGYTF. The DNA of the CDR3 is TGCAGCGTTCCGGGGCCCTATGGCTACACCTTC. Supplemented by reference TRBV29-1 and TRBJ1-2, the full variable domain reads SAVISQKPSRDICQRGTSLTIQCQVDSQVTMMFWYRQQPGQSLTLIATANQGSEATYESGFVIDKFPISRPNLTFSTLTVSNMSPEDSSIYLCSVPGPYGYTFGSGTRLTVV.

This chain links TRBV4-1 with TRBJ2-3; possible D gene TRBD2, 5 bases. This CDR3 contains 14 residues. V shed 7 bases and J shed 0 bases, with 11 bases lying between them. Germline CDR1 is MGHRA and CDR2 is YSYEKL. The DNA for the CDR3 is TGCGCCAGCAACACGGGGTCTAGCACAGATACGCAGTATTTT. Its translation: CASNTGSSTDTQYF.

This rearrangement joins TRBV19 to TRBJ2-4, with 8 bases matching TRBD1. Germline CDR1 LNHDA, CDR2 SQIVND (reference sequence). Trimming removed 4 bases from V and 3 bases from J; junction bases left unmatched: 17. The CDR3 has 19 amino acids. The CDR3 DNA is TGTGCCAGTAGTAAGCGACGGGACAGGACCAGATTAAACAAAAACATTCAGTACTTC. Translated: CASSKRRDRTRLNKNIQYF.

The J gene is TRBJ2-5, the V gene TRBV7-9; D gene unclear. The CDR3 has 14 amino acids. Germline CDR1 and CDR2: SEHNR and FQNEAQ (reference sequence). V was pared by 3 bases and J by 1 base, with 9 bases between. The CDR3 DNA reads TGTGCCAGCAGCTTTTCCAGTCCCCAAGAGACCCAGTACTTC. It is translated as CASSFSSPQETQYF.

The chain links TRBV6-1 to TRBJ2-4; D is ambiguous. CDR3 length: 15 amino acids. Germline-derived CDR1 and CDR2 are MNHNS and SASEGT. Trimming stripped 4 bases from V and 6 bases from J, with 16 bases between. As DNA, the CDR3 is TGTGCCAGCAGTGGGTCAGCTGAGGACCTAAACATTCAGTACTTC. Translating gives CASSGSAEDLNIQYF.

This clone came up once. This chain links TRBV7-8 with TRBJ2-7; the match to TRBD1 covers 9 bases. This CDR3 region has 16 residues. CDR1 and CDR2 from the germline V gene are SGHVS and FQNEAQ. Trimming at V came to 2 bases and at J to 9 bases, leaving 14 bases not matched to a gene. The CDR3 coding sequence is TGTGCCAGCAGCTTAATTGCCCTAGGACAGGGGAGGGGGCAGTACTTC. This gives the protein CASSLIALGQGRGQYF. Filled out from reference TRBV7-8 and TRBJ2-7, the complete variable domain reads GAGVSQSPRYKVAKRGQDVALRCDPISGHVSLFWYQQALGQGPEFLTYFQNEAQLDKSGLPSDRFFAERPEGSVSTLKIQRTQQEDSAVYLCASSLIALGQGRGQYFGPGTRLTVT.

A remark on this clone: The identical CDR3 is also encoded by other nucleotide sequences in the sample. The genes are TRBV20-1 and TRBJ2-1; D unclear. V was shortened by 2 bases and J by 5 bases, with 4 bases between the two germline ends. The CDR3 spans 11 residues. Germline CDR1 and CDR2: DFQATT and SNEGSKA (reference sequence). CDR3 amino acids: CSARTNNEQFF. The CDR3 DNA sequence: TGCAGTGCTAGAACGAACAATGAGCAGTTCTTC.

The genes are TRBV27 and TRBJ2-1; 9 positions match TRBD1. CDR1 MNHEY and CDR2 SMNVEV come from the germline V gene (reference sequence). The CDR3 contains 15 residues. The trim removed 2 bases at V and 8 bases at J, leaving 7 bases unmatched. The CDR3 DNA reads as TGTGCCAGCAGTTTAGGGGGACAGGGTTGGGATGAGCAGTTCTTC. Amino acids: CASSLGGQGWDEQFF.

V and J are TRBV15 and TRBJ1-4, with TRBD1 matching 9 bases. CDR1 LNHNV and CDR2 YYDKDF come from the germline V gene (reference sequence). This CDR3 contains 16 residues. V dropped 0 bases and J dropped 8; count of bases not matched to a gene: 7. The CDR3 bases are TGTGCCACCAGCAGAGAGCCCGGGACAGGGCAGGAAAAACTGTTTTTT. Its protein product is CATSREPGTGQEKLFF.

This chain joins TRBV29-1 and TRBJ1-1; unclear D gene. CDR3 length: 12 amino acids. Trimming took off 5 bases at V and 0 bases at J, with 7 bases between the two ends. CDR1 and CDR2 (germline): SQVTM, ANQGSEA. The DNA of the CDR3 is TGCAGCGTTAAACCCATGAACACTGAAGCTTTCTTT. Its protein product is CSVKPMNTEAFF.

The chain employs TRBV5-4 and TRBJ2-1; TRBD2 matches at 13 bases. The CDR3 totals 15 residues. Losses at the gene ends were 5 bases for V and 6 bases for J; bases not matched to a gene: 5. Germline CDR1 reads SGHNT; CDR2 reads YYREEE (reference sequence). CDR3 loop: CASSYGTSGVNEQFF. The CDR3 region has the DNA TGTGCCAGCAGTTACGGGACTAGCGGGGTCAATGAGCAGTTCTTC.

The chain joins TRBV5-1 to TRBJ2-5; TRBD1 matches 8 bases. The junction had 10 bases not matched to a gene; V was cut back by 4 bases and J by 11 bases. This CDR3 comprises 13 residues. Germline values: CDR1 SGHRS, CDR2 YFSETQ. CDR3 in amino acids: CASSPDREEEQYF. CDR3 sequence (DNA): TGCGCCAGCAGCCCGGACAGGGAAGAAGAGCAGTACTTC. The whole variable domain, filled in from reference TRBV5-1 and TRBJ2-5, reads KAGVTQTPRYLIKTRGQQVTLSCSPISGHRSVSWYQQTPGQGLQFLFEYFSETQRNKGNFPGRFSGRQFSNSRSEMNVSTLELGDSALYLCASSPDREEEQYFGPGTRLLVL.

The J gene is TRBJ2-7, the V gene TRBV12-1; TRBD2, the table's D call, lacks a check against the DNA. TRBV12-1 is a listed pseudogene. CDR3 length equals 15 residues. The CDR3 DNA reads TGTGCCAGCAGCTTCTCTAGCGGCCATAAGCACGAGCAGTACTTC. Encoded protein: CASSFSSGHKHEQYF.

The CDR3 protein is CASSQETGADTQYF. CDR3 DNA sequence: TGCGCCAGCAGCCAAGAGACGGGGGCAGATACGCAGTATTTT. J is TRBJ2-3 and V is TRBV4-3; perhaps TRBD2 as D (6 bases). The CDR3 sequence is 14 residues long. V gave up 0 bases and J gave up 4 bases, with 8 bases separating them. Germline CDR1 LGHNA, CDR2 YSLEER.

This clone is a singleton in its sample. The CDR3 is CASSLNGRGSRGYTF. The DNA for the CDR3 is TGTGCCAGCAGCTTAAATGGCAGGGGATCGAGGGGCTACACCTTC. The rearrangement uses TRBV7-2 and TRBJ1-2; a weak D match, TRBD1 (6 bases). The V and J ends lost 2 bases and 8 bases respectively, with 18 bases between them. This CDR3 comprises 15 residues. Germline V CDR1 and CDR2: SGHTA, FQGNSA.